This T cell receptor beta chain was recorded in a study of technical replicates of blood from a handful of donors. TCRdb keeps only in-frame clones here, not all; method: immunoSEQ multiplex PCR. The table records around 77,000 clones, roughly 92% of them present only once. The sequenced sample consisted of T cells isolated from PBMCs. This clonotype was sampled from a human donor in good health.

DNA for the CDR3: TGTGCCAGCAGTTCCACAGAAGAGACCCAGTACTTC. This codes for CASSSTEETQYF. The chain joins TRBV6-5 to TRBJ2-5; D not certain. From germline, CDR1 is MNHEY and CDR2 SVGAGI. With 4 bases removed from V and 3 bases from J, the gap between germline ends came to 6 bases. CDR3 length: 12 amino acids.